This note documents a single T cell receptor beta chain sequence. Produced via immunoSEQ multiplex PCR; TCRdb's table is partial and in-frame only. The profile shows more than 55,000 clones, approximately 90% of them singletons. The CDR3 runs 14 residues. The germline V gene has CDR1 LNHNV and CDR2 YYDKDF (reference sequence). V was trimmed by 0 bases and J by 7 bases, leaving 12 bases between them. This entry comes from a study of T cell changes during pregnancy in multiple sclerosis. The specimen was peripheral blood, collected after pregnancy. The receptor's source is a female donor in good health, enrolled as a control in a pregnancy study. The chain carries TRBV15 and TRBJ1-1; D gene unclear. The CDR3 DNA sequence: TGTGCCACCAGCAGAGATTTGGGAGGTATTGAAGCTTTCTTT. Its protein product is CATSRDLGGIEAFF. The full variable domain, in which reference TRBV15 and TRBJ1-1 provide the parts outside the CDR3, is DAMVIQNPRYQVTQFGKPVTLSCSQTLNHNVMYWYQQKSSQAPKLLFHYYDKDFNNEADTPDNFQSRRPNTSFCFLDIRSPGLGDTAMYLCATSRDLGGIEAFFGQGTRLTVV.